One and the same sample provided the 13 T cell receptor beta chains below, sequenced in a study of cytomegalovirus exposure and HLA in healthy donors. The assay was immunoSEQ multiplex PCR, and TCRdb's table has in-frame clones only and misses some. The sample shows a few hundred thousand clones, around nine tenths of them seen only once. Sequenced material: PBMCs. The receptors were sampled from a woman under 30 in good health and CMV-seronegative.

This chain joins TRBV27 and TRBJ1-1; tentatively, D is TRBD1 (5 bases). There are 14 residues in the CDR3. Trimming took 3 bases from V and 2 from J, leaving 10 bases between them. Germline V gene data show CDR1 as MNHEY and CDR2 as SMNVEV (reference sequence). The CDR3 DNA reads as TGTGCCAGCAGTTTCCTGGGGCCTAACACTGAAGCTTTCTTT. Protein sequence: CASSFLGPNTEAFF.

The chain combines TRBV4-1 with TRBJ1-1; 7 nucleotides align to TRBD1. V shed 1 base, J shed 0 bases, and the junction held 20 bases outside the gene matches. CDR1 is MGHRA and CDR2 is YSYEKL in the germline V gene. The CDR3 runs 21 residues. CDR3 bases: TGCGCCAGCAGCCAAGGAAGACTCCTTAACGGGCAGGGGGGCCTGAACACTGAAGCTTTCTTT. It yields the protein CASSQGRLLNGQGGLNTEAFF.

CDR3 amino acids: CASSSIGVNTEAFF. CDR3 DNA: TGCGCCAGCAGCTCAATCGGGGTTAACACTGAAGCTTTCTTT. This sequence joins TRBV5-1 and TRBJ1-1; D is undetermined. Trimming removed 3 bases at V and 2 bases at J, with 11 bases between. Germline V CDR1 and CDR2: SGHRS, YFSETQ. CDR3 length equals 14 residues.

The rearrangement links TRBV9 to TRBJ2-1; D perhaps matches TRBD2 (5 bases). V was pared by 4 bases and J by 0 bases, with 11 bases between. The CDR3 covers 15 residues. Germline V gene lookup returns CDR1 SGDLS and CDR2 YYNGEE. This chain's CDR3 is CASSLGLSSYNEQFF. The CDR3 DNA follows: TGTGCCAGCAGCCTCGGACTGAGCTCCTACAATGAGCAGTTCTTC.

This chain's CDR3 is CASSYRVLGGDQPQHF. CDR3 in DNA: TGTGCCAGCAGTTACCGAGTCCTTGGCGGGGATCAGCCCCAGCATTTT. The chain carries TRBV6-7 and TRBJ1-5; D not certain. TRBV6-7 is assigned to the ORF class and has an uncertain function. The CDR3 is made up of 16 amino acids. The germline V and J ends were trimmed by 2 bases and 5 bases, with 16 bases remaining between them.

Notes on this clone: Other DNA sequences in this specimen translate into the identical CDR3. In nucleotides, the CDR3 is TGTGCCAGCAGCTCGCTAGCGGTACAAGAGACCCAGTACTTC. This codes for CASSSLAVQETQYF. The chain carries TRBV7-9 and TRBJ2-5, with 7 bases identical to TRBD2. Germline CDR1 is SEHNR and CDR2 is FQNEAQ (reference sequence). V lost 4 bases and J lost 2; bases outside the gene matches: 4. This CDR3 comprises 14 residues. The entire variable domain, with the rest obtained from reference TRBV7-9 and TRBJ2-5, is as follows: DTGVSQNPRHKITKRGQNVTFRCDPISEHNRLYWYRQTLGQGPEFLTYFQNEAQLEKSRLLSDRFSAERPKGSFSTLEIQRTEQGDSAMYLCASSSLAVQETQYFGPGTRLLVL.

V gene TRBV6-1 combines with J gene TRBJ1-3; 8 nucleotides agree with TRBD1. With 6 bases clipped from V and 7 bases from J, the junction kept 11 bases outside the gene matches. Germline values: CDR1 MNHNS, CDR2 SASEGT. This CDR3 is 15 amino acids long. The CDR3 coding sequence is TGTGCCAGCAGCACGGACAGGGTTCGGTGGAACACCATATATTTT. Protein: CASSTDRVRWNTIYF.

The chain carries TRBV13 and TRBJ2-7; 9 bases are shared with TRBD1. This CDR3 has 15 residues. J gave up 2 bases and V 5 bases, and 7 bases lay outside the gene matches. CDR1 is PRHDT and CDR2 is FYEKMQ in the germline V gene (reference sequence). The CDR3 protein is CASSKTGTGTYEQYF. The CDR3 DNA sequence: TGTGCCAGCAGCAAAACCGGGACAGGGACCTACGAGCAGTACTTC. Full variable domain (missing parts from reference TRBV13 and TRBJ2-7): AAGVIQSPRHLIKEKRETATLKCYPIPRHDTVYWYQQGPGQDPQFLISFYEKMQSDKGSIPDRFSAQQFSDYHSELNMSSLELGDSALYFCASSKTGTGTYEQYFGPGTRLTVT.

The gene calls are TRBV5-6 and TRBJ2-1; D is uncertain. V was shortened by 2 bases and J by 5 bases, with 14 bases between the two germline ends. The V gene's germline CDR1 is SGHDT and CDR2 YYEEEE. The CDR3 contains 15 residues. The CDR3 here is CASSFTGTPNNEQFF. Here the CDR3 DNA reads TGTGCCAGCAGCTTTACGGGTACTCCCAACAATGAGCAGTTCTTC.

The chain combines TRBV19 with TRBJ1-1; D may be TRBD1 (5 bases). The CDR3 runs 13 residues. The V end lost 2 bases, the J end lost 2 bases, and 6 bases lay between the germline ends. From germline, CDR1 is LNHDA and CDR2 SQIVND (reference sequence). The CDR3 reads CASSIQGNTEAFF. The DNA of the CDR3 is TGTGCCAGTAGTATACAGGGAAACACTGAAGCTTTCTTT.

This clone occurred once. The chain links TRBV14 to TRBJ1-4; perhaps TRBD1 as D (6 bases). Trimming stripped 4 bases from V and 8 bases from J, with 11 bases between. This CDR3 region has 13 residues. Germline assignment: CDR1 SGHDN and CDR2 FVKESK. CDR3 protein: CASSRQEREKLFF. The CDR3 DNA follows: TGTGCCAGCAGCCGACAGGAGCGGGAAAAACTGTTTTTT. Looking up the rest from reference TRBV14 and TRBJ1-4 gives the full variable domain: EAGVTQFPSHSVIEKGQTVTLRCDPISGHDNLYWYRRVMGKEIKFLLHFVKESKQDESGMPNNRFLAERTGGTYSTLKVQPAELEDSGVYFCASSRQEREKLFFGSGTQLSVL.

The chain carries TRBV7-9 and TRBJ1-5; D is unclear. V was cut by 5 bases and J by 3 bases, with 14 bases left in between. The germline V gene encodes CDR1 SEHNR and CDR2 FQNEAQ (reference sequence). This CDR3 comprises 15 residues. CDR3 sequence: CASSQAGGINQPQHF. The CDR3 bases are TGTGCCAGCAGCCAAGCCGGAGGGATCAATCAGCCCCAGCATTTT.

The CDR3 sequence: CASSSLAGGEADTQYF. The DNA for the CDR3 is TGCGCCAGCAGCTCACTAGCGGGAGGTGAAGCAGATACGCAGTATTTT. V is TRBV5-1 and J is TRBJ2-3; 12 positions match TRBD2. Trimming cost V 3 bases and J 4 bases; bases outside gene matches: 6. This CDR3 comprises 16 residues. Germline V lookup: CDR1 SGHRS, CDR2 YFSETQ.